A single sample gave rise to the 9 T cell receptor beta chains below, sequenced in a study of T cell responses to AZD1222 COVID-19 vaccine. TCRdb keeps only in-frame clones here, not all; method: immunoSEQ multiplex PCR. The sample lists about 160,000 clones, about nine tenths occurring once. The input for sequencing was peripheral blood, taken 28 days after the second AZD1222 dose. These receptors originate from an adult who received the AZD1222 COVID-19 vaccine.

The chain joins TRBV5-6 to TRBJ2-3; 14 positions match TRBD2. This CDR3 comprises 17 residues. The J segment lost 4 bases and the V segment lost 2 bases, leaving 6 bases of the junction unmatched. Germline CDR1 and CDR2: SGHDT and YYEEEE. The CDR3 sequence is CASSFRLAGGLADTQYF. In DNA form, the CDR3 reads TGTGCCAGCAGCTTCCGACTAGCGGGAGGGCTGGCAGATACGCAGTATTTT.

The J gene is TRBJ2-1, the V gene TRBV6-2 or TRBV6-3; D possibly matches TRBD1 or TRBD2 (5 bases each). This CDR3 has 16 amino acids. The V end was cut by 2 bases, the J end by 0 bases, with 11 bases between. In germline, CDR1 is MNHEY, CDR2 SVGEGT. The CDR3 bases are TGTGCCAGCAGTTACACGGGACCAATCTCCTACAATGAGCAGTTCTTC. Residues: CASSYTGPISYNEQFF.

The chain employs TRBV4-1 and TRBJ1-2, with TRBD1 as a possible D gene (6 bases). The germline gives CDR1 MGHRA, CDR2 YSYEKL. V gave up 4 bases and J gave up 0 bases, with 24 bases separating them. The CDR3 is 19 amino acids. The CDR3 protein is CASSLRELGGQDPNYGYTF. The CDR3 nucleotides are TGCGCCAGCAGCCTAAGGGAATTAGGGGGACAAGACCCTAACTATGGCTACACCTTC.

J is TRBJ2-3 and V is TRBV27; D is possibly TRBD2 (6 bases). V lost 10 bases, J lost 4 bases, and 12 bases lay in between. The CDR3 is 12 amino acids. Germline V gene lookup returns CDR1 MNHEY and CDR2 SMNVEV (reference sequence). The DNA of the CDR3 is TGTGCCACAAGGAGGGCCCCAGATACGCAGTATTTT. Its protein is CATRRAPDTQYF.

This chain joins TRBV15 and TRBJ1-5, with no clear D. The ends were cut back, 0 bases at V and 0 bases at J, with 6 bases in the middle. Per germline, CDR1 LNHNV and CDR2 YYDKDF (reference sequence). This CDR3 is built from 15 residues. The CDR3 DNA reads TGTGCCACCAGCAGAGAGGTTAATAGCAATCAGCCCCAGCATTTT. This translates into CATSREVNSNQPQHF.

The V call is TRBV19, the J call TRBJ1-1; D not resolved. From germline, CDR1 is LNHDA and CDR2 SQIVND (reference sequence). V lost 2 bases, J lost 1 base, and 5 bases lay in between. CDR3 length: 13 residues. CDR3 amino acids: CASSIKGNTEAFF. In DNA form, the CDR3 reads TGTGCCAGTAGTATAAAGGGGAACACTGAAGCTTTCTTT.

This chain connects TRBV5-1 to TRBJ1-1; D call uncertain. The CDR3 runs 13 residues. Germline assignment: CDR1 SGHRS and CDR2 YFSETQ. Trimming stripped 0 bases from V and 2 bases from J, with 5 bases between. CDR3: CASSLDANTEAFF. For the CDR3, the DNA is TGCGCCAGCAGCTTGGACGCCAACACTGAAGCTTTCTTT.

The rearrangement links TRBV19 to TRBJ1-4; D is unresolved. Trimming cost V 4 bases and J 4 bases, with 7 bases left between them. The germline V gene encodes CDR1 LNHDA and CDR2 SQIVND (reference sequence). The CDR3 length is 13 residues. CDR3 residues: CASSTGHNEKLFF. In DNA form, the CDR3 reads TGTGCCAGTAGTACGGGTCATAATGAAAAACTGTTTTTT.

V and J are TRBV7-9 and TRBJ2-5, with D perhaps TRBD1 or TRBD2 (5 bases each). CDR3 length equals 14 residues. V dropped 5 bases and J dropped 5 bases, with 15 bases sitting between them. The V gene's germline CDR1 is SEHNR and CDR2 FQNEAQ (reference sequence). CDR3 sequence reads: CASSRRAGTETQYF. The DNA of the CDR3 is TGTGCCAGCAGCCGCCGAGCAGGGACGGAGACCCAGTACTTC.